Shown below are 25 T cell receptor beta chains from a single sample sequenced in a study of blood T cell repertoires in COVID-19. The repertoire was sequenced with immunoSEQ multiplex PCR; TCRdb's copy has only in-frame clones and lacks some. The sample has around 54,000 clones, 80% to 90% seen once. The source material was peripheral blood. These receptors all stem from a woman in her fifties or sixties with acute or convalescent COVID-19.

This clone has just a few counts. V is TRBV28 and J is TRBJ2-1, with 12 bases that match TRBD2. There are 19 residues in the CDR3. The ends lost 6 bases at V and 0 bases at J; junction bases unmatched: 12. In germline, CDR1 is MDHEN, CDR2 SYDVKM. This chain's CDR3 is CASRPPGLAGSSSYNEQFF. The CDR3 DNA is TGTGCCAGCAGGCCCCCAGGACTAGCGGGGAGCAGCTCCTACAATGAGCAGTTCTTC.

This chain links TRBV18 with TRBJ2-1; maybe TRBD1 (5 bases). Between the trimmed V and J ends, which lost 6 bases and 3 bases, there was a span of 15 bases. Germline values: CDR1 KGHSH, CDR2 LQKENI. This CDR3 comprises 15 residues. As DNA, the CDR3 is TGTGCCAGCTCCCGTCGTCTAGGGGACTACAATGAGCAGTTCTTC. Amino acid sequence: CASSRRLGDYNEQFF.

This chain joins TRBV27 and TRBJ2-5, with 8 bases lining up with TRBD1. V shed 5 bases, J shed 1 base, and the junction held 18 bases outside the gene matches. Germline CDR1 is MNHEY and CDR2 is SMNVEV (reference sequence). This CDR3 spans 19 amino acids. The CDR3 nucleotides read TGTGCCAGCAGTCTCCGACAGGGGCCAGCTAGATTCCCCCAAGAGACCCAGTACTTC. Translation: CASSLRQGPARFPQETQYF.

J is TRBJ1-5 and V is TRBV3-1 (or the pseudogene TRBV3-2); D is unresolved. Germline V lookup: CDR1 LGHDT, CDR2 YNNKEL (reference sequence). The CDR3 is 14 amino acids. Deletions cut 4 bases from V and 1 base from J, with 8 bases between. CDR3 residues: CASSPTQSNQPQHF. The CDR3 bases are TGTGCCAGCAGCCCGACACAAAGCAATCAGCCCCAGCATTTT.

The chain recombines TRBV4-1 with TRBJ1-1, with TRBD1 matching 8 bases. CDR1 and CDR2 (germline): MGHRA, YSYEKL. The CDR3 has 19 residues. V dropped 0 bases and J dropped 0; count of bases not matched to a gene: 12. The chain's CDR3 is CASSQDKMQGAGVNTEAFF. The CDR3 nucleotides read TGCGCCAGCAGCCAAGATAAGATGCAGGGGGCGGGTGTGAACACTGAAGCTTTCTTT.

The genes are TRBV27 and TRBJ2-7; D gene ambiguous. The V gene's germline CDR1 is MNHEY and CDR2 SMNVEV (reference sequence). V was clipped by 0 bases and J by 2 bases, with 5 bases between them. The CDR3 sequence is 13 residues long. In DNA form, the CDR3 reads TGTGCCAGCAGTTTATCGGGCCCCTACGAGCAGTACTTC. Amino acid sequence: CASSLSGPYEQYF.

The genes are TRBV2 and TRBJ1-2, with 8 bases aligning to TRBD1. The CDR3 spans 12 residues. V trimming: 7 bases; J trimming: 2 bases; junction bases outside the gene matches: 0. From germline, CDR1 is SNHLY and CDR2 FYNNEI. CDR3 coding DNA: TGTGCCAGCACAGGGGGCAACTATGGCTACACCTTC. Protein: CASTGGNYGYTF.

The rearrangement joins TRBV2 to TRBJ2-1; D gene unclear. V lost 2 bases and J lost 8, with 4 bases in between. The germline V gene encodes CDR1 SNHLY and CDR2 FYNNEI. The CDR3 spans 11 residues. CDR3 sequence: CASSEWHEQFF. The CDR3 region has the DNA TGTGCCAGCAGTGAATGGCATGAGCAGTTCTTC.

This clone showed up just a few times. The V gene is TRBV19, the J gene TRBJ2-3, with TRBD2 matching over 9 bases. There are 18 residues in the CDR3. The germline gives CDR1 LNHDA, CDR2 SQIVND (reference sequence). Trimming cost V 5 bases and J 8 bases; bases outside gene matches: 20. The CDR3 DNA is TGTGCCAGTAGTCCCAAAGGACTTGGAGCGGGGGGCACAATTACGCAGTATTTT. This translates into CASSPKGLGAGGTITQYF.

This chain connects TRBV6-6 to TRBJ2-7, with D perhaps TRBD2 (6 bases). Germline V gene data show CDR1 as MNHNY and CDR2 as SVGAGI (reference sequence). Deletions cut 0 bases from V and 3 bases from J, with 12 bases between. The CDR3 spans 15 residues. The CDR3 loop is CASSYSPSEDYEQYF. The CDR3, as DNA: TGTGCCAGCAGTTACTCGCCTAGCGAAGACTACGAGCAGTACTTC.

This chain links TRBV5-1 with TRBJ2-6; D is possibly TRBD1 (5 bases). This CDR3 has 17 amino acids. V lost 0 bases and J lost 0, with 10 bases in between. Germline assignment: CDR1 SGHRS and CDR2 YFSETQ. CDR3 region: CASSLVGADSGANVLTF. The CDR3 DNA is TGCGCCAGCAGCTTGGTAGGGGCGGACTCTGGGGCCAACGTCCTGACTTTC.

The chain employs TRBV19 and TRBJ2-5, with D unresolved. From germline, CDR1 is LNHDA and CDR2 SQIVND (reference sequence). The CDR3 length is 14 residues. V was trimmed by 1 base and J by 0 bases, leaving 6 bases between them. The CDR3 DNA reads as TGTGCCAGTAGTATAGCCAGGTACCAAGAGACCCAGTACTTC. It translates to CASSIARYQETQYF.

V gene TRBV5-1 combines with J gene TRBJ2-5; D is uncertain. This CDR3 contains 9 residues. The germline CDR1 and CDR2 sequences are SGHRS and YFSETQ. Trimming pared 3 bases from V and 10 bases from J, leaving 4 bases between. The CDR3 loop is CASSCDQYF. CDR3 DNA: TGCGCCAGCAGCTGCGACCAGTACTTC.

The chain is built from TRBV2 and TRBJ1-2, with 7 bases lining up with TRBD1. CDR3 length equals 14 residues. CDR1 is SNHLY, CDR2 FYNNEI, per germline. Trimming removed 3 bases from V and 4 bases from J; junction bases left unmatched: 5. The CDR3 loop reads CASSEGTEGYGYTF. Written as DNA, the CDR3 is TGTGCCAGCAGTGAGGGGACAGAGGGCTATGGCTACACCTTC.

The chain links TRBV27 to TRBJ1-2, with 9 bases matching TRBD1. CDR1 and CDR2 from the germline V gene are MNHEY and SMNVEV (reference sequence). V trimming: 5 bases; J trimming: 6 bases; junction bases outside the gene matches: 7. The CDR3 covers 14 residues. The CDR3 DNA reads TGTGCCAGCAGTATCTCCGGGACAGGGAATGGCTACACCTTC. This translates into CASSISGTGNGYTF.

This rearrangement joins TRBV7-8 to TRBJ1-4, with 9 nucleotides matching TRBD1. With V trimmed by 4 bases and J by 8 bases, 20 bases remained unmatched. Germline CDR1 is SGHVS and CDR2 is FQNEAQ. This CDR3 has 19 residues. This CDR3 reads CASSYPGQGRWDNREKLFF. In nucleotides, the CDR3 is TGTGCCAGCAGCTATCCGGGACAGGGAAGATGGGATAATCGAGAAAAACTGTTTTTT.

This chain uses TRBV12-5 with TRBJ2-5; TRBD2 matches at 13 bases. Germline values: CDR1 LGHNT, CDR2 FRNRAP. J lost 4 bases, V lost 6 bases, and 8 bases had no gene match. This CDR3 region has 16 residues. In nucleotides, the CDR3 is TGTGCTAGTGGAACGGGACTAGCGGGGAACGGAGAGACCCAGTACTTC. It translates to CASGTGLAGNGETQYF.

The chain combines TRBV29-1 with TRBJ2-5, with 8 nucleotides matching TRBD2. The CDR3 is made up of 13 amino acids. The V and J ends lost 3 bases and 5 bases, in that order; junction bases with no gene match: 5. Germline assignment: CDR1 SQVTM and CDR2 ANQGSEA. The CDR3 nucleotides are TGCAGCGTTGAGGCGGGGGGATGGGAGACCCAGTACTTC. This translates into CSVEAGGWETQYF.

The CDR3 protein is CASSPGTGSGYTF. CDR3 DNA sequence: TGTGCCAGCTCACCGGGGACAGGGTCTGGCTACACCTTC. The genes are TRBV18 and TRBJ1-2; 9 bases map to TRBD1. CDR3 length: 13 residues. The V gene's germline CDR1 is KGHSH and CDR2 LQKENI. V shed 3 bases and J 7 bases; nucleotides not matched to a gene: 3.

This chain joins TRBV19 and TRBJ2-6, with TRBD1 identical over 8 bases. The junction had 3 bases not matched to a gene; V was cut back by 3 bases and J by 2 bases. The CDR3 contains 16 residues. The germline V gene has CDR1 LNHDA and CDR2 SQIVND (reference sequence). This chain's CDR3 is CASSIGQGAGANVLTF. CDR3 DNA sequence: TGTGCCAGTAGTATCGGACAGGGCGCTGGGGCCAACGTCCTGACTTTC.

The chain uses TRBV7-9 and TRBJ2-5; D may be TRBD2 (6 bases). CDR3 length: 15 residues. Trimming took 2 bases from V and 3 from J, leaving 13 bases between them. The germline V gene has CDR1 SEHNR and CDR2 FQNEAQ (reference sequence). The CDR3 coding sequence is TGTGCCAGCAGCTTATGGCGGGGCAGCGAAGAGACCCAGTACTTC. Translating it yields CASSLWRGSEETQYF.

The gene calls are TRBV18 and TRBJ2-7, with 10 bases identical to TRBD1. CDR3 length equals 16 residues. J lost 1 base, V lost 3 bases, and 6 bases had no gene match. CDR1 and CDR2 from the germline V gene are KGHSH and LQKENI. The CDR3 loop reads CASSPLDRGSSYEQYF. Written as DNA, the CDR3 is TGTGCCAGCTCACCGTTGGACAGGGGGTCTTCCTACGAGCAGTACTTC.

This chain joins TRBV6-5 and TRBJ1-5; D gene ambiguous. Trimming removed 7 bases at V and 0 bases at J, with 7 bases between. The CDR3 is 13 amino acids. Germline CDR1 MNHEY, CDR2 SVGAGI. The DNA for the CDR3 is TGTGCCAGCACGGTCAATAGCAATCAGCCCCAGCATTTT. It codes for CASTVNSNQPQHF.

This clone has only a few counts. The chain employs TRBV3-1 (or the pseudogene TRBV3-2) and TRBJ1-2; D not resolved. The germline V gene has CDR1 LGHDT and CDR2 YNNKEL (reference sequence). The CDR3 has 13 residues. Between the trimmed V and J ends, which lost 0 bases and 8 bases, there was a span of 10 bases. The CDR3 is CASSQERTGGYTF. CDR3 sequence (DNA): TGTGCCAGCAGCCAAGAGAGGACGGGGGGCTACACCTTC.

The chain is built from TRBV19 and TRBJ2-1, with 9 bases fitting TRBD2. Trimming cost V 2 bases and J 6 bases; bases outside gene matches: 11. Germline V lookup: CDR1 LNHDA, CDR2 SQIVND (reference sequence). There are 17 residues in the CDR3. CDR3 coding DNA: TGTGCCAGTAGTATAACCTCCGCGGGGGGGCCATTCAATGAGCAGTTCTTC. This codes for CASSITSAGGPFNEQFF.